The clone carrying this TCR beta chain was detected ten times or more. The antigen is unknown. One entry per CDR3 protein results from TCRdb running MiXCR on the RT-PCR reads. The sample holds hundreds of thousands of distinct CDR3 sequences, less than 15% seen once. The J segment lost 3 bases and the V segment lost 8 bases, leaving 5 bases of the junction unmatched. Germline CDR1 is DFQATT and CDR2 is SNEGSKA (reference sequence). The CDR3 runs to 12 residues. The data originate from a study of response to subunit inactivated influenza vaccine. General study findings and limits: That few new T cells are recruited by each seasonal influenza vaccination was the authors' suggestion.

The rearrangement joins TRBV20-1 to TRBJ1-2, with TRBD1 matching over 8 bases. The sequence was obtained from a man aged 50 to 60 who received an inactivated influenza vaccine. The specimen was PBMCs from blood, collected 14 to 15 days before vaccination. The CDR3 protein is CSSDRGYYGYTF. The CDR3 nucleotides read TGCAGTTCCGACAGGGGCTACTATGGCTACACCTTC.